The present T cell receptor (beta chain) was sequenced within a study of shared clonotypes between healthy human individuals. General study points: A limitation of the genetic and exposure-history diversity represented arose from few donors. Only blood samples were collected, and tissue repertoires likely differ.

With regard to this clone: What it binds is unknown.

About 30,000 T cell genomes, or roughly 200 ng DNA, went into the sorted-subset replicate PCRs. Repertoires were generated with immunoSEQ multiplex PCR, while TCRdb's copy carries only in-frame clones and drops some. The data contain around 980,000 clones, about 80% of them seen just once; the ten biggest clones take up roughly 0.65%. There are 12 residues in the CDR3. Unmatched junction bases numbered 4, after V lost 4 bases and J lost 4 bases. CDR1 and CDR2 from the germline V gene are SQVTM and ANQGSEA. The donor population consisted of healthy HIV-negative adults with no recent acute infections or vaccinations.

This receptor was taken from a man between 18 and 35 years old in good health. Some clones in this sample may be carry-over from other donors' samples. Sequenced input: memory CD4+ T cells from PBMCs. Indicated subset: CD45RA-negative fraction. The chain uses TRBV29-1 and TRBJ2-7, with 7 positions matching TRBD1. The CDR3 is CSVGGRGYEQYF. The DNA of the CDR3 is TGCAGCGTTGGTGGCAGGGGGTACGAGCAGTACTTC.